The present entry profiles one TCR beta chain with its context. The entry originates in a study of Graves' ophthalmopathy and Graves' hyperthyroidism. Study-level information: Peripheral blood sampling preceded any treatment and occurred at initial diagnosis.

RNA transcripts provided the template for amplifying TCR beta CDR3 regions. Following a first-round RT-PCR that used HTBI primers, a second-round multiplex PCR was carried out. TCRdb ran MiXCR on the multiplex PCR reads and lists one entry per CDR3 protein. The table shows 620,000 or so distinct CDR3 sequences, with approximately 22% occurring only once. The authors diagnosed from clinical symptoms, serum thyroxine, TRAb, thyroid ultrasound and orbital computed tomography. The authors used Ficoll-Paque density gradient centrifugation to separate PBMCs. The input was approximately 10 ml of fresh peripheral blood. Germline CDR1 MDHEN, CDR2 SYDVKM. The CDR3 has 13 residues. V was trimmed by 5 bases and J by 4 bases, leaving 11 bases between them.

The sample consisted of peripheral blood. The V gene is TRBV28, the J gene TRBJ1-2; no firm D call. This clonotype originated in a woman aged 18 to 35 with stable Graves' hyperthyroidism. Some clones in this sample may be carry-over from other donors' samples. The CDR3 bases are TGTGCCAGCAGTCCCGGGGTTTTCTATGGCTACACCTTC. Translation gives CASSPGVFYGYTF.